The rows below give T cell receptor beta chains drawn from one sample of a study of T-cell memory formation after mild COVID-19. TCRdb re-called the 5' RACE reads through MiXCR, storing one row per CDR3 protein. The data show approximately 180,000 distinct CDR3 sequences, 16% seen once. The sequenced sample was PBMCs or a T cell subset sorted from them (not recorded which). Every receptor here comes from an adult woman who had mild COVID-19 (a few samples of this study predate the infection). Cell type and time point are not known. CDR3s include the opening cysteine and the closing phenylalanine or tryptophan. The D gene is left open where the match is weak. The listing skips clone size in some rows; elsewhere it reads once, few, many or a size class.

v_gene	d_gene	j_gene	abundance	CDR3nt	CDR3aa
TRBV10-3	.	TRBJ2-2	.	TGTGCCATCAGTGAACGGGGGTGGACCGGGGAGCTGTTTTTT	CAISERGWTGELFF
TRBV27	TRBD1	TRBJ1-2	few	TGTGCCAGCAGGACTAGGGGAGGGGGCTCCATCTATGGCTACACCTTC	CASRTRGGGSIYGYTF
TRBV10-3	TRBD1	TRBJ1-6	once	TGTGCCAACAGAGGGACAGCCGATAATTCACCCCTCCACTTT	CANRGTADNSPLHF
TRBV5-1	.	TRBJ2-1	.	TGCGCCAGCAGCCCCGACAGTGTACGAAATGAGCAGTTCTTC	CASSPDSVRNEQFF
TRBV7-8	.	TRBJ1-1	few	TGTGCCAGCAGCTTAGTGGCGACAGAGAACACTGAAGCTTTCTTT	CASSLVATENTEAFF
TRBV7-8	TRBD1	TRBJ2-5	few	TGTGCCAGCAGCCTCACAGGGGCGCAAGAGACCCAGTACTTC	CASSLTGAQETQYF
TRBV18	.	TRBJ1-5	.	TGTGCCAGCTCACCTTCGGGTGGCAATCAGCCCCAGCATTTT	CASSPSGGNQPQHF
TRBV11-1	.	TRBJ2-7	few	TGTGCCAGCAGCCCGAGGGGACCCCAATCCTACGAGCAGTACTTC	CASSPRGPQSYEQYF
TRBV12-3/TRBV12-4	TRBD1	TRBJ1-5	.	TGTGCCAGCAGCAGGGGGACAGGGAATCAGCCCCAGCATTTT	CASSRGTGNQPQHF
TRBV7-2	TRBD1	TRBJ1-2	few	TGTGCCAGCAGTACTGACAGGGGCCCCTATGGCTACACCTTC	CASSTDRGPYGYTF
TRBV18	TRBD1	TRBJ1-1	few	TGTGCCAGCTCACCACCAAGCCGCAGGGGGTACGCTGAAGCTTTCTTT	CASSPPSRRGYAEAFF
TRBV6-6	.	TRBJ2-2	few	TGTGCCAGCAGTTTGTCCGGGGCGGGACCAGGCGGGGAGCTGTTTTTT	CASSLSGAGPGGELFF
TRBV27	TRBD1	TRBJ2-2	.	TGTGCCAGCAATTACAGGGGGAACACCGGGGAGCTGTTTTTT	CASNYRGNTGELFF
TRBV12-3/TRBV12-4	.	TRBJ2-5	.	TGTGCCAGCAGTTTGACCGCTACCCAAGAGACCCAGTACTTC	CASSLTATQETQYF
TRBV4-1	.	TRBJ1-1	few	TGCGCCAGCAGGCGTTCAACAAACACTGAAGCTTTCTTT	CASRRSTNTEAFF
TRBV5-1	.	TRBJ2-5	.	TGCGCCAGCAGCTTGGGTCTCCGGGACGCCCAAGAGACCCAGTACTTC	CASSLGLRDAQETQYF
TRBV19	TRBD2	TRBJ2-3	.	TGTGCCAGTCGAACGTTAGCGGGGCGAGATACGCAGTATTTT	CASRTLAGRDTQYF
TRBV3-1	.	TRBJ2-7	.	TGTGCCAGCAGCCCAACTAGGGCTTCCTACGAGCAGTACTTC	CASSPTRASYEQYF
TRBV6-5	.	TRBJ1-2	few	TGTGCCAGCAGAGCATTGGGACATATGCTCGCGGGTCGGGCTAACTATGGCTACACCTTC	CASRALGHMLAGRANYGYTF
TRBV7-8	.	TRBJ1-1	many	TGTGCCAGCAGCTTAGGGGGGTTTAACACTGAAGCTTTCTTT	CASSLGGFNTEAFF
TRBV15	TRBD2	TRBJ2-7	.	TGTGCCACCAGCAGAGATTATCTGCGGGGGGGCTACGAGCAGTACTTC	CATSRDYLRGGYEQYF
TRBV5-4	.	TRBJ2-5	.	TGTGCCAGCAGCTTGGCCGGGGTCCAAGAGACCCAGTACTTC	CASSLAGVQETQYF
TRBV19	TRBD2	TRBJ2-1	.	TGTGCCAGTAGCGGGGTCGGGAGGGCCGCTGAGCAGTTCTTC	CASSGVGRAAEQFF
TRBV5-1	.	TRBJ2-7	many	TGCGCCAGCAGCTTGGCGCAGGGCGAAGGTTACGAGCAGTACTTC	CASSLAQGEGYEQYF
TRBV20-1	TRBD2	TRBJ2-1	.	TGCAGTGCTAGAGAGCGGACTAGCGGGGGTTACAATGAGCAGTTCTTC	CSARERTSGGYNEQFF
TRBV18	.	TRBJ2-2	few	TGTGCCAGCTCACCCCCAGAGAGGGGCGGCGGGGAGCTGTTTTTT	CASSPPERGGGELFF
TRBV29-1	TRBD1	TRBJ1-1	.	TGCAGCGTTGAAGAAAGCCACAGGGGGCTCGGCTGCTTCTTT	CSVEESHRGLGCFF
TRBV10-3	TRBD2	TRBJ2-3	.	TGTGCCATCAGCAATAATACTAGCGGGGGTGATACGCAGTATTTT	CAISNNTSGGDTQYF
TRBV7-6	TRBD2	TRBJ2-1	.	TGTGCCAGCAGCTTATGGACAAGCGGGAGAAGCACTCACAATGAGCAGTTCTTC	CASSLWTSGRSTHNEQFF
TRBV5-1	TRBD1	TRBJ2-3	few	TGCGCCAGCAGCTTGGTAGGGGGCCTTAGCACAGATACGCAGTATTTT	CASSLVGGLSTDTQYF
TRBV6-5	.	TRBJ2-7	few	TGTGCCAGCAGTTTGTTCCCAAGTCTCGGCGGGGTGGAGCAGTACTTC	CASSLFPSLGGVEQYF
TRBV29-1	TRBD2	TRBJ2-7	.	TGCAGCGTTCTAGCGGGGGGTTACGAGCAGTACTTC	CSVLAGGYEQYF
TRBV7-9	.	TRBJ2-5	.	TGTGCCAGCAGCTTAGTGGGTAGCGGAGGAGAGACCCAGTACTTC	CASSLVGSGGETQYF
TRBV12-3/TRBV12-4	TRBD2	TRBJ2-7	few	TGTGCCAGCAGTTTAGGACTAGCGGAGGGCGGCAACGAGCAGTACTTC	CASSLGLAEGGNEQYF
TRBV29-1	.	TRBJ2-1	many	TGCAGCGTTCAAAGGGAGCAGGGTAGGGATGAGCAGTTCTTC	CSVQREQGRDEQFF
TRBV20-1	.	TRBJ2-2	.	TGCAGTGCTGAGGGGGGACGGACGAACACCGGGGAGCTGTTTTTT	CSAEGGRTNTGELFF
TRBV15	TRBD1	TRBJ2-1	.	TGTGCCACCAGCAGAGGACAGGGGGCCTACAATGAGCAGTTCTTC	CATSRGQGAYNEQFF
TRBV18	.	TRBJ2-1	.	TGTGCCAGCTCACCAGTCGCTGGCAATGAGCAGTTCTTC	CASSPVAGNEQFF
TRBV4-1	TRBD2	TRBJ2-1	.	TGCGCCAGCAGCCAAGATCGGGCGGGGGGGCCGAATGAGCAGTTCTTC	CASSQDRAGGPNEQFF
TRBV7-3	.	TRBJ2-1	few	TGTGCCAGCAGCGTCGGGGACTACAATGAGCAGTTCTTC	CASSVGDYNEQFF
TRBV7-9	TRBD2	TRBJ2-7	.	TGTGCCAGCAGACCTCAGAGCGGGGGGCTCTTTTCGAACGAGCAGTACTTC	CASRPQSGGLFSNEQYF
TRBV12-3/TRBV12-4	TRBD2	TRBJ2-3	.	TGTGCCAGCAGCCCGAGGACTAGCGAAAGCACAGATACGCAGTATTTT	CASSPRTSESTDTQYF
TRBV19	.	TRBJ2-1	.	TGTGCCAGTAGTATCATAGCTGAGTCCAACAATGAGCAGTTCTTC	CASSIIAESNNEQFF
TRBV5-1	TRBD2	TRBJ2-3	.	TGCGCCAGCACGGGCGCGGGAGTGTCAGATACGCAGTATTTT	CASTGAGVSDTQYF
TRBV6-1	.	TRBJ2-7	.	TGTGCCAGCAGTGAAGATGAAGTTCTCTACGAGCAGTACTTC	CASSEDEVLYEQYF
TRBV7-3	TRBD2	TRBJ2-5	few	TGTGCCAGCAGCCGAAGTACTAGCGGTACCCAAGAGACCCAGTACTTC	CASSRSTSGTQETQYF
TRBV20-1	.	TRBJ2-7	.	TGCAGTGCGGGGGACGGGGGTGGCTACGAGCAGTACTTC	CSAGDGGGYEQYF
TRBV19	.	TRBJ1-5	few	TGTGCCAGCTCGGATCACCGGTCCGGGCCCCAGCATTTT	CASSDHRSGPQHF
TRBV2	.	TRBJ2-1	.	TGTGCCAGCAGTCTCCCTCGTAACGACATTAGAAGAGGCAATGAGCAGTTCTTC	CASSLPRNDIRRGNEQFF
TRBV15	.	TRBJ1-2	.	TGTGCCACCAGCAGAGATAGGGCAGGTTATGGCTACACCTTC	CATSRDRAGYGYTF
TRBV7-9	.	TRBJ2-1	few	TGTGCCAGCAGCCCCGCTTCTATCCTCTACAATGAGCAGTTCTTC	CASSPASILYNEQFF
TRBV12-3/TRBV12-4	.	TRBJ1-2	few	TGTGCCAGCAGTCCTCAGCCCCGATTGACAGGTCACTATGGCTACACCTTC	CASSPQPRLTGHYGYTF
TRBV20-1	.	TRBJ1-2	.	TGCAGTGCTACAAGCGGGGTCGGGGGCGGCTATGGCTACACCTTC	CSATSGVGGGYGYTF
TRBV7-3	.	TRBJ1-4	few	TGTGCCAGCAGCTTAAGCGGGGCCACTAATGAAAAACTGTTTTTT	CASSLSGATNEKLFF
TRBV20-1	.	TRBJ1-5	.	TGCAGTGCTAGGTCAGGGGCCGGGGGCAATCAGCCCCAGCATTTT	CSARSGAGGNQPQHF
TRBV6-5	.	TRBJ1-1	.	TGTGCCAGCAGTACCCCGGACAGAACTGAAGCTTTCTTT	CASSTPDRTEAFF
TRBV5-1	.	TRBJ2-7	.	TGCGCCAGCAGCTTGGCCCAAGGGGGTCCTTACGAGCAGTACTTC	CASSLAQGGPYEQYF